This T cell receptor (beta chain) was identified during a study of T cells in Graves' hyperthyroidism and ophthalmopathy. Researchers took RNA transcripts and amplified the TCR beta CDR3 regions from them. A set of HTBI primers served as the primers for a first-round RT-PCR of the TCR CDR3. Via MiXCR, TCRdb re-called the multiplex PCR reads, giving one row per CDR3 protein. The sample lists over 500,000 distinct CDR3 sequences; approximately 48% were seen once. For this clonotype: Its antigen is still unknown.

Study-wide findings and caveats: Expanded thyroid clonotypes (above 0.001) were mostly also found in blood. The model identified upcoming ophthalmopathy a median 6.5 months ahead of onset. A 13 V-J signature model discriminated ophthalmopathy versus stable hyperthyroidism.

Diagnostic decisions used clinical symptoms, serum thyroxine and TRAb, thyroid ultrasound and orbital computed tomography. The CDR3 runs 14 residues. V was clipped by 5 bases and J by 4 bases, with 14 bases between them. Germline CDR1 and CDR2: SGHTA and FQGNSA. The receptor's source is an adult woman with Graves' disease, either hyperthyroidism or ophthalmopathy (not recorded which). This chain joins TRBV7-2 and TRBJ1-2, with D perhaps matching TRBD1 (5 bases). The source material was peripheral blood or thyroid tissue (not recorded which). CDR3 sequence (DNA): TGTGCCAGCAGCCCTGGCTGGGGGACCTATGGCTACACCTTC. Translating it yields CASSPGWGTYGYTF.